This passage covers 30 T cell receptor beta chains from one sample sequenced in a study of T cell responses to AZD1222 COVID-19 vaccine. The table came from immunoSEQ multiplex PCR; TCRdb's copy has only in-frame clones and leaves some out. The sample lists about 110,000 clones; more than 80% were seen once. This specimen consisted of peripheral blood, obtained on day 0 of AZD1222 vaccination. The receptors originated from an adult in good health.

This chain links TRBV5-1 with TRBJ1-5; no firm D call. The germline V gene has CDR1 SGHRS and CDR2 YFSETQ. Trimming removed 0 bases from V and 0 bases from J, with 13 bases in between. The CDR3 is made up of 17 amino acids. The CDR3 is CASSLEPSGYSNQPQHF. The CDR3 DNA follows: TGCGCCAGCAGCTTGGAGCCCTCGGGGTATAGCAATCAGCCCCAGCATTTT.

This rearrangement joins TRBV27 to TRBJ2-5, with 7 bases aligning to TRBD1. The CDR3 runs to 13 residues. The germline V gene has CDR1 MNHEY and CDR2 SMNVEV (reference sequence). With V trimmed by 3 bases and J by 4 bases, 2 bases remained unmatched. CDR3 coding DNA: TGTGCCAGCAGTTTGACAGGGTTAGAGACCCAGTACTTC. Its translation is CASSLTGLETQYF.

This chain uses TRBV7-2 with TRBJ2-1; D gene unclear. The CDR3 sequence is 13 residues long. V was pared by 1 base and J by 5 bases, with 6 bases between. CDR1 and CDR2 (germline): SGHTA, FQGNSA. CDR3 sequence: CASSLGRHNEQFF. The CDR3 DNA reads as TGTGCCAGCAGCTTAGGCAGGCACAATGAGCAGTTCTTC. Using reference TRBV7-2 and TRBJ2-1 for the parts outside the CDR3, the full variable domain is GAGVSQSPSNKVTEKGKDVELRCDPISGHTALYWYRQSLGQGLEFLIYFQGNSAPDKSGLPSDRFSAERTGGSVSTLTIQRTQQEDSAVYLCASSLGRHNEQFFGPGTRLTVL.

The chain has TRBV12-3 or TRBV12-4 and TRBJ1-5, with a weak D call TRBD1 (5 bases). Between the trimmed V and J ends, which lost 2 bases and 7 bases, there was a span of 6 bases. The CDR3 totals 12 residues. The CDR3: CASSLNRQPQHF. CDR3 DNA: TGTGCCAGCAGTTTAAACAGGCAGCCCCAGCATTTT.

Notes on this clone: Within the sample, other DNA sequences also encode this same CDR3. The V and J genes are TRBV29-1 and TRBJ2-2; 8 bases are shared with TRBD1. The CDR3 is made up of 12 amino acids. Germline-derived CDR1 and CDR2 are SQVTM and ANQGSEA. After removal of 6 bases from V and 5 bases from J, the junction contained 2 bases not matched to a gene. CDR3 sequence reads: CSVGQGTGELFF. For the CDR3, the DNA is TGCAGCGTCGGACAGGGAACCGGGGAGCTGTTTTTT.

The rearrangement links TRBV28 to TRBJ1-5, with 10 bases identical to TRBD1. The CDR3 consists of 15 residues. Germline CDR1 and CDR2: MDHEN and SYDVKM. V lost 5 bases and J lost 2; bases outside the gene matches: 3. CDR3 in DNA: TGTGCCAGCAGTGATGGGACAGGGGGCAATCAGCCCCAGCATTTT. This encodes CASSDGTGGNQPQHF.

With regard to this clone: An end of the junction does not agree with germline; a read error may underlie this. The J gene is TRBJ2-1, the V gene TRBV4-2; 8 bases agree with TRBD2. The CDR3 is 16 amino acids. Germline V lookup: CDR1 LGHNA, CDR2 YNFKEQ. The CDR3 nucleotides read TGTGCCAGCAGCCGTCACAGGACTAGCTCCGACAATGAGCAGTTCTTC. It yields the protein CASSRHRTSSDNEQFF.

The chain carries TRBV18 and TRBJ1-5; D ambiguous. CDR3 length: 13 residues. The germline CDR1 and CDR2 sequences are KGHSH and LQKENI. V was trimmed by 5 bases and J by 5 bases, leaving 10 bases between them. CDR3 in amino acids: CASSTAGYQPQHF. The DNA for the CDR3 is TGTGCCAGCTCAACTGCGGGGTATCAGCCCCAGCATTTT.

This sequence joins TRBV5-4 and TRBJ2-5, with D unresolved. Germline lookup yields CDR1 SGHNT and CDR2 YYREEE (reference sequence). CDR3 size: 12 residues. The V end lost 3 bases, the J end lost 2 bases, and 5 bases lay between the germline ends. The CDR3 loop reads CASSSIQETQYF. CDR3 bases: TGTGCCAGCAGCTCTATACAAGAGACCCAGTACTTC.

The rearrangement joins TRBV5-6 to TRBJ2-2; TRBD1 aligns across 7 bases. The CDR3 is made up of 15 amino acids. V lost 1 base, J lost 5 bases, and 5 bases stayed unmatched. In germline, CDR1 is SGHDT, CDR2 YYEEEE. The CDR3 coding sequence is TGTGCCAGCAGCTTGTTTAGGGGGCGAACCGGGGAGCTGTTTTTT. Translating gives CASSLFRGRTGELFF. Full variable domain (remainder filled in from reference TRBV5-6 and TRBJ2-2): DAGVTQSPTHLIKTRGQQVTLRCSPKSGHDTVSWYQQALGQGPQFIFQYYEEEERQRGNFPDRFSGHQFPNYSSELNVNALLLGDSALYLCASSLFRGRTGELFFGEGSRLTVL.

This chain links TRBV5-4 with TRBJ2-1; no reliable D call. The CDR3 has 16 amino acids. V was trimmed by 9 bases and J by 3 bases, leaving 22 bases between them. The germline CDR1 and CDR2 sequences are SGHNT and YYREEE (reference sequence). The CDR3 DNA is TGTGCCATTACATTGGGTCCAACCCCGGGCTACAATGAGCAGTTCTTC. It yields the protein CAITLGPTPGYNEQFF.

The V gene is TRBV2, the J gene TRBJ2-1, with D unclear. This CDR3 has 13 residues. Per germline, CDR1 SNHLY and CDR2 FYNNEI. V was cut by 8 bases and J by 2 bases, with 10 bases left in between. This chain's CDR3 is CASGLPTYNEQFF. CDR3 bases: TGTGCCAGCGGGCTGCCAACCTACAATGAGCAGTTCTTC.

The genes are TRBV7-3 and TRBJ1-4, with TRBD1 identical over 7 bases. CDR1 and CDR2 from the germline V gene are SGHTA and FQGTGA. V was clipped by 2 bases and J by 3 bases; unmatched bases: 3. The CDR3 is 15 amino acids. CDR3 nucleotides: TGTGCCAGCAGCTTATTGGGACAGCCTAATGAAAAACTGTTTTTT. Protein: CASSLLGQPNEKLFF.

The chain recombines TRBV27 with TRBJ1-1, with D perhaps matching TRBD1 (5 bases). The CDR3 runs 15 residues. Trimming removed 4 bases from V and 5 bases from J, with 17 bases in between. Germline assignment: CDR1 MNHEY and CDR2 SMNVEV (reference sequence). In DNA form, the CDR3 reads TGTGCCAGCAGTTCCGCCGGGGGTTCAAGGACTGAAGCTTTCTTT. This sequence encodes CASSSAGGSRTEAFF.

The J gene is TRBJ2-7, the V gene TRBV7-9; D remains unclear. This CDR3 comprises 15 residues. Per germline, CDR1 SEHNR and CDR2 FQNEAQ (reference sequence). V lost 1 base to trimming and J lost 2 bases, with 12 bases between them. The CDR3 is CASSLVERRTYEQYF. CDR3 DNA sequence: TGTGCCAGCAGCTTAGTAGAAAGAAGAACCTACGAGCAGTACTTC.

This rearrangement joins TRBV3-1 (or the pseudogene TRBV3-2) to TRBJ2-7; D may be TRBD1 (5 bases). The germline V gene has CDR1 LGHDT and CDR2 YNNKEL (reference sequence). The length of the CDR3 is 13 residues. V dropped 4 bases and J dropped 4 bases, with 11 bases sitting between them. The CDR3 protein is CASSPGRGYEQYF. Here the CDR3 DNA reads TGTGCCAGCAGCCCAGGAAGGGGTTACGAGCAGTACTTC.

The V and J genes are TRBV20-1 and TRBJ2-2, with 12 positions matching TRBD2. Unmatched junction bases numbered 15, after V lost 3 bases and J lost 7 bases. The CDR3 runs 18 residues. Per germline, CDR1 DFQATT and CDR2 SNEGSKA (reference sequence). CDR3 sequence reads: CSASPYPSGRAWGGELFF. CDR3 bases: TGCAGTGCTAGTCCCTACCCTAGCGGGAGGGCCTGGGGCGGGGAGCTGTTTTTT.

The rearrangement joins TRBV28 to TRBJ1-4, with 9 bases fitting TRBD1. This CDR3 is built from 14 residues. The germline V gene has CDR1 MDHEN and CDR2 SYDVKM. V dropped 6 bases and J dropped 6; count of bases not matched to a gene: 5. The DNA for the CDR3 is TGTGCCAGCAGACCCGGACAGGGGTATGAAAAACTGTTTTTT. Its protein product is CASRPGQGYEKLFF.

The chain uses TRBV19 and TRBJ2-5; D may be TRBD1 or TRBD2 (6 bases each). V lost 5 bases and J lost 0, with 13 bases in between. Germline loops: CDR1 LNHDA, CDR2 SQIVND (reference sequence). This CDR3 comprises 15 residues. Here the CDR3 DNA reads TGTGCCAGTAGTGCCGGGGGCAGACACCAAGAGACCCAGTACTTC. Its translation: CASSAGGRHQETQYF.

The chain couples TRBV5-6 to TRBJ2-3; TRBD2 matches at 13 bases. There are 17 residues in the CDR3. The J segment lost 5 bases and the V segment lost 0 bases, leaving 6 bases of the junction unmatched. Germline V gene data show CDR1 as SGHDT and CDR2 as YYEEEE. In DNA form, the CDR3 reads TGTGCCAGCAGCTTGGGTACCTGGACTAGCGGGGGAGATACGCAGTATTTT. Translation gives CASSLGTWTSGGDTQYF.

This chain connects TRBV21-1 to TRBJ1-4. TRBV21-1 is noted as a pseudogene. The CDR3 consists of 18 residues. CDR3 protein: CASSKAWRGYGSNEKLFF. The DNA for the CDR3 is TGTGCCAGCAGCAAAGCTTGGAGGGGGTATGGTTCTAATGAAAAACTGTTTTTT.

V usage is TRBV5-8 and J usage is TRBJ2-3; 7 bases line up with TRBD2. The V gene end was trimmed by 3 bases and the J gene end by 3 bases; junction bases not matched to a gene: 10. The CDR3 runs 16 residues. Germline assignment: CDR1 SGHTS and CDR2 YDEGEE. The CDR3 spells CASSWSGTLGTDTQYF. CDR3 in DNA: TGTGCCAGCAGCTGGAGCGGGACCCTGGGGACAGATACGCAGTATTTT.

The genes are TRBV29-1 and TRBJ2-2; 9 bases match TRBD1. Germline lookup yields CDR1 SQVTM and CDR2 ANQGSEA. This CDR3 is 16 amino acids long. Trimming removed 6 bases from V and 6 bases from J; junction bases left unmatched: 14. The CDR3 region is CSVIGTGSLFAGELFF. CDR3 bases: TGCAGCGTCATCGGGACAGGGTCCCTCTTTGCCGGGGAGCTGTTTTTT.

The gene calls are TRBV6-6 and TRBJ2-1, with a weak D call TRBD2 (6 bases). V lost 7 bases to trimming and J lost 6 bases, with 16 bases between them. Per germline, CDR1 MNHNY and CDR2 SVGAGI (reference sequence). This CDR3 contains 14 residues. The CDR3 nucleotides read TGTGCCAGCACCCAGGGACTGGAGGGCAATGAGCAGTTCTTC. It is translated as CASTQGLEGNEQFF.

The V gene is TRBV2, the J gene TRBJ2-7; D perhaps matches TRBD2 (6 bases). Germline loops: CDR1 SNHLY, CDR2 FYNNEI. The CDR3 covers 14 residues. V was pared by 8 bases and J by 5 bases, with 19 bases between. DNA for the CDR3: TGTGCCAGCGCAATGAGTGGGACTTTGGACGAGCAGTACTTC. It yields the protein CASAMSGTLDEQYF.

The V call is TRBV5-1, the J call TRBJ2-7; 13 bases align to TRBD2. From germline, CDR1 is SGHRS and CDR2 YFSETQ. The CDR3 is 16 residues long. V was pared by 4 bases and J by 2 bases, with 6 bases of the junction left unmatched. The chain's CDR3 is CASSPGTSGTTYEQYF. The CDR3 nucleotides are TGCGCCAGCAGCCCCGGGACTAGCGGGACCACCTACGAGCAGTACTTC.

The chain couples TRBV18 to TRBJ1-2; unclear D gene. The ends were cut back, 0 bases at V and 2 bases at J, with 7 bases in the middle. The V gene's germline CDR1 is KGHSH and CDR2 LQKENI. CDR3 length: 14 residues. CDR3 sequence reads: CASSPPSENYGYTF. The CDR3 DNA reads TGTGCCAGCTCACCACCGTCAGAGAACTATGGCTACACCTTC.

CDR3 DNA sequence: TGTGCCAGCCGACTTACCCGCCTGAATACCCAGTACTTC. Translation: CASRLTRLNTQYF. The J gene is TRBJ2-5, the V gene TRBV27; D is unclear. V was cut by 8 bases and J by 8 bases, with 18 bases left in between. The CDR3 is 13 amino acids. Germline lookup yields CDR1 MNHEY and CDR2 SMNVEV (reference sequence).

The chain's CDR3 is CATSGAAGGTEAFF. DNA for the CDR3: TGTGCCACCAGTGGGGCAGCTGGAGGCACTGAAGCTTTCTTT. V and J are TRBV24-1 and TRBJ1-1; D uncertain. The CDR3 is made up of 14 amino acids. The V gene's germline CDR1 is KGHDR and CDR2 SFDVKD. V lost 5 bases and J 4 bases, leaving 13 bases between the germline ends.

This clone is a singleton in its sample. The chain is built from TRBV5-6 and TRBJ1-3; no firm D call. The CDR3 spans 13 residues. Deletions cut 9 bases from V and 0 bases from J, with 10 bases between. CDR1 is SGHDT, CDR2 YYEEEE, per germline. The CDR3 nucleotides are TGTGCCACCAAAAAGTACTCTGGAAACACCATATATTTT. Protein product: CATKKYSGNTIYF.